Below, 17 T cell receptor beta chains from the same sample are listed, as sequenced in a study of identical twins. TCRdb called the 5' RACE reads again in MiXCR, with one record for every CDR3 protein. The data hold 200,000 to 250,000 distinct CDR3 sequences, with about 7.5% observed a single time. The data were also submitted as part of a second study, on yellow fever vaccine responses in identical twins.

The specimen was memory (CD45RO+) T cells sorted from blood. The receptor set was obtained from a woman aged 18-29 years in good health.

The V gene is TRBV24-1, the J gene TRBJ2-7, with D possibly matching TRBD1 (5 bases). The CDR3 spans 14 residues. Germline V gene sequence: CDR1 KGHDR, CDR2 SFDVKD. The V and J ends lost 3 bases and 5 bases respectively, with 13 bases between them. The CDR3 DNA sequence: TGTGCCACCAGTGATGATGGACAACCCAACGAGCAGTACTTC. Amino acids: CATSDDGQPNEQYF.

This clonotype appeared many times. Written as DNA, the CDR3 is TGTGCCAGCAGCATGGGACTAGCCCCCACAGATACGCAGTATTTT. Protein product: CASSMGLAPTDTQYF. The genes are TRBV6-1 and TRBJ2-3, with TRBD2 matching 9 bases. Trimming at V came to 6 bases and at J to 2 bases, leaving 6 bases not matched to a gene. Germline V gene sequence: CDR1 MNHNS, CDR2 SASEGT. CDR3 length equals 15 residues.

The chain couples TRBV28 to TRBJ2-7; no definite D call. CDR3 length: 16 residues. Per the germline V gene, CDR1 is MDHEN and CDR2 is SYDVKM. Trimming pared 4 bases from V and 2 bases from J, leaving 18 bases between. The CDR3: CASSSLGPKAPYEQYF. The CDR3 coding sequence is TGTGCCAGCAGTTCCCTCGGTCCTAAGGCGCCCTACGAGCAGTACTTC.

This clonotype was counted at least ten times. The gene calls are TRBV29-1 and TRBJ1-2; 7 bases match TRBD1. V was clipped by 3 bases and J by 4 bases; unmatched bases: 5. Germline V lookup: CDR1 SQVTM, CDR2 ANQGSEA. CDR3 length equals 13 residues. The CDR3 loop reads CSVETGSAYGYTF. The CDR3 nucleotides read TGCAGCGTTGAGACAGGGTCGGCCTATGGCTACACCTTC.

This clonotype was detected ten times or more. DNA for the CDR3: TGCGCCAGCAGGGGGGTAGACTACAATGAGCAGTTCTTC. Protein product: CASRGVDYNEQFF. The V and J genes are TRBV5-1 and TRBJ2-1; D tentatively fits TRBD1 or TRBD2 (5 bases each). Trimming pared 5 bases from V and 3 bases from J, leaving 9 bases between. Looked up from germline, CDR1 is SGHRS and CDR2 is YFSETQ. The CDR3 is 13 residues long.

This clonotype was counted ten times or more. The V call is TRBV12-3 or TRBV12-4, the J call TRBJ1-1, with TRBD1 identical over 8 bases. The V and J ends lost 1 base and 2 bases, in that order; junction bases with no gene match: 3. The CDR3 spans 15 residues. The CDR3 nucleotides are TGTGCCAGCAGTTTAGGGGACAGGCAAAACACTGAAGCTTTCTTT. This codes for CASSLGDRQNTEAFF.

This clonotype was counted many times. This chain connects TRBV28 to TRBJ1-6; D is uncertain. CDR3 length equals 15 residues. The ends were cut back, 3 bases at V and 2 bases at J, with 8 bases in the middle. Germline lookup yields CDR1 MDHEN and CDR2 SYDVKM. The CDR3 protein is CASSLEETYNSPLHF. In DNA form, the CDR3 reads TGTGCCAGCAGTTTGGAGGAGACCTATAATTCACCCCTCCACTTT.

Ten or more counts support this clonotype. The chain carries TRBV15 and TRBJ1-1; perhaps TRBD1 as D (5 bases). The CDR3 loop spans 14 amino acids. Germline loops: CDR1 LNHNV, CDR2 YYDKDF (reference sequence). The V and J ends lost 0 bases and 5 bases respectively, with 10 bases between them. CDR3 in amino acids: CATSRDFGGTEAFF. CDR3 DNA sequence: TGTGCCACCAGCAGAGATTTTGGGGGTACTGAAGCTTTCTTT.

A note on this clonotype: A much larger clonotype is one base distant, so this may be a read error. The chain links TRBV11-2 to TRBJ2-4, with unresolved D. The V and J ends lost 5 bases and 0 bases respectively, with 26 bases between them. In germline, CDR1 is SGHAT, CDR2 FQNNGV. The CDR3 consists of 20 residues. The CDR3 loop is CASSLVTPTHGSLAKNIQYF. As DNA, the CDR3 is TGTGCCAGCAGCCTAGTTACCCCCACCCACGGCAGTCTAGCCAAAAACATTCAGTACTTC. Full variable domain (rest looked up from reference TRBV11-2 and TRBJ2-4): EAGVAQSPRYKIIEKRQSVAFWCNPISGHATLYWYQQILGQGPKLLIQFQNNGVVDDSQLPKDRFSAERLKGVDSTLKIQPAKLEDSAVYLCASSLVTPTHGSLAKNIQYFGAGTRLSVL.

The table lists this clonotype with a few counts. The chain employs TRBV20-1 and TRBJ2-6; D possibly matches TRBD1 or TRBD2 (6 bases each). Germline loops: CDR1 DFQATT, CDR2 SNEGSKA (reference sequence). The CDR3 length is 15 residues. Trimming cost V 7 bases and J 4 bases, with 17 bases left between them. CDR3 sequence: CSGKGGRPGANVLTF. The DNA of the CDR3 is TGCAGTGGGAAGGGGGGTCGGCCCGGGGCCAACGTCCTGACTTTC.

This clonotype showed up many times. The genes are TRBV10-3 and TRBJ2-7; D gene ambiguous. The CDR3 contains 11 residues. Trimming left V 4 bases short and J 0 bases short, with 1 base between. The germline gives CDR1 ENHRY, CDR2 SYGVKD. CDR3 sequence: CAISASYEQYF. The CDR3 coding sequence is TGTGCCATCAGTGCCTCCTACGAGCAGTACTTC.

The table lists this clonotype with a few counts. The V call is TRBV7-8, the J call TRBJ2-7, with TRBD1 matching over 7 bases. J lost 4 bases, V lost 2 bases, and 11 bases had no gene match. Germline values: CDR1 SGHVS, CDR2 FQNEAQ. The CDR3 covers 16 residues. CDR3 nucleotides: TGTGCCAGCAGCTTAATTGCAGGGGGAAGTGTATACGAGCAGTACTTC. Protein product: CASSLIAGGSVYEQYF.

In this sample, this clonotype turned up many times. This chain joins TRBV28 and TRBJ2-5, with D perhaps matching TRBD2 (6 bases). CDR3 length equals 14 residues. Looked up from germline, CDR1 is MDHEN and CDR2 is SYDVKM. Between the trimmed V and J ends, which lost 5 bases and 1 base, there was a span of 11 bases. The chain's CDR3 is CASSGGAAQETQYF. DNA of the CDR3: TGTGCCAGCAGTGGAGGGGCAGCCCAAGAGACCCAGTACTTC.

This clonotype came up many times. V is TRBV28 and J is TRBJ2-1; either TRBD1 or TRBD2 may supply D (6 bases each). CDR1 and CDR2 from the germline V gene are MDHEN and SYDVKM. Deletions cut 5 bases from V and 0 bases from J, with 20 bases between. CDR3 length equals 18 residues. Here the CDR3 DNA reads TGTGCCAGCAGTCACGTGGCGGGACAAAAGAGCTCCTACAATGAGCAGTTCTTC. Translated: CASSHVAGQKSSYNEQFF.

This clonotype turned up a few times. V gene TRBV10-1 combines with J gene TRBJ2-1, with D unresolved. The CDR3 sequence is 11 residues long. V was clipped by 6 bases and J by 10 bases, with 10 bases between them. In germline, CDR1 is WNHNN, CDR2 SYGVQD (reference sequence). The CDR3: CASSAGKEQFF. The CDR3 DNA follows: TGCGCCAGCAGCGCCGGCAAGGAGCAGTTCTTC.

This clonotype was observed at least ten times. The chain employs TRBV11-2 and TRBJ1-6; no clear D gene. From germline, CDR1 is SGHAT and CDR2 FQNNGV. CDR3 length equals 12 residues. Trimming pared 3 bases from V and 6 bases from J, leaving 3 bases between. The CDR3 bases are TGTGCCAGCAGCTTTCCTAATTCACCCCTCCACTTT. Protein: CASSFPNSPLHF.

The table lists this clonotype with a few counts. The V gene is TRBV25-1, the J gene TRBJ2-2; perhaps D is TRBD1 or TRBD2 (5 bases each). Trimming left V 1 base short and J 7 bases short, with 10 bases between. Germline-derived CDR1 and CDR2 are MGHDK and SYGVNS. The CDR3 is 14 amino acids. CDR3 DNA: TGTGCCAGCAGTGAATTGGGGGTCGGCGGGGAGCTGTTTTTT. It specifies CASSELGVGGELFF.